The 26 T cell receptor beta chains in this list originate from one sample, sequenced in a study of neurological immune-mediated disorders. In TCRdb, the 5' RACE reads were re-called with MiXCR into one record per CDR3 protein. Here the sample spans around 50,000 distinct CDR3 sequences, roughly 3.3% being singletons. The sequenced material came from PBMCs. These receptors were taken from a woman under 40 with multiple sclerosis.

This clonotype has a count of ten or more. The J gene is TRBJ2-3, the V gene TRBV3-1; D call uncertain. Germline CDR1 reads LGHDT; CDR2 reads YNNKEL (reference sequence). This CDR3 contains 12 residues. Trimming took off 0 bases at V and 5 bases at J, with 3 bases between the two ends. The CDR3 bases are TGTGCCAGCAGCCAAGAGGGAGATACGCAGTATTTT. This sequence encodes CASSQEGDTQYF.

This clonotype was seen many times. V gene TRBV12-3 or TRBV12-4 combines with J gene TRBJ1-2, with 7 bases that match TRBD1. The trim removed 6 bases at V and 4 bases at J, leaving 2 bases unmatched. This CDR3 contains 12 residues. The CDR3 loop is CASRQGFYGYTF. Written as DNA, the CDR3 is TGTGCCAGCAGACAGGGGTTCTATGGCTACACCTTC.

This clonotype appeared a few times. The germline gene is not matched at one end of the junction; a read error may be the cause. This sequence joins TRBV5-5 and TRBJ1-3; TRBD1 matches at 8 bases. Germline V gene data show CDR1 as SGHKS and CDR2 as YYEKEE (reference sequence). The CDR3 runs to 17 residues. CDR3 amino acids: CASSREGQAISGKTIYF. In DNA form, the CDR3 reads TGTGCCAGCAGCCGGGAGGGACAGGCGATCTCTGGAAAAACCATATATTTT. Full variable domain (rest looked up from reference TRBV5-5 and TRBJ1-3): DAGVTQSPTHLIKTRGQQVTLRCSPISGHKSVSWYQQVLGQGPQFIFQYYEKEERGRGNFPDRFSARQFPNYSSELNVNALLLGDSALYLCASSREGQAISGKTIYFGEGSWLTVV.

This clonotype was detected many times. The chain is built from TRBV7-9 and TRBJ2-7; possible D gene TRBD2, 6 bases. Germline values: CDR1 SEHNR, CDR2 FQNEAQ (reference sequence). V lost 1 base, J lost 7 bases, and 8 bases lay in between. The CDR3 runs 12 residues. This CDR3 is CASSLGGLEQYF. The CDR3 DNA reads TGTGCCAGCAGCTTAGGCGGACTAGAGCAGTACTTC.

This clonotype was counted at least ten times. The chain has TRBV9 and TRBJ1-3; D not resolved. V was cut by 0 bases and J by 0 bases, with 10 bases left in between. CDR3 length equals 16 residues. CDR1 SGDLS and CDR2 YYNGEE come from the germline V gene. CDR3 DNA: TGTGCCAGCAGCGTAGAGGCTACCCGCTCTGGAAACACCATATATTTT. Encoded protein: CASSVEATRSGNTIYF.

This clonotype has at least ten counts. The J gene is TRBJ1-1, the V gene TRBV7-9; possibly TRBD1 for D (6 bases). The CDR3 totals 14 residues. Germline V gene lookup returns CDR1 SEHNR and CDR2 FQNEAQ (reference sequence). V gave up 5 bases and J gave up 1 base, with 11 bases separating them. The CDR3, as DNA: TGTGCCAGCAGCCTAGGACAGACGAACACTGAAGCTTTCTTT. It specifies CASSLGQTNTEAFF.

Many counts were recorded for this clonotype. The gene calls are TRBV5-5 and TRBJ1-6, with a possible D match to TRBD1 (5 bases). Trimming took off 6 bases at V and 9 bases at J, with 13 bases between the two ends. CDR1 and CDR2 from the germline V gene are SGHKS and YYEKEE (reference sequence). CDR3 length: 13 residues. CDR3 protein: CASTFVGASPLHF. The CDR3 DNA follows: TGTGCCAGCACCTTCGTCGGGGCTTCACCCCTCCACTTT.

This clonotype was observed at least ten times. The chain combines TRBV7-9 with TRBJ2-2, with unresolved D. V was cut by 8 bases and J by 0 bases, with 16 bases left in between. Germline CDR1 SEHNR, CDR2 FQNEAQ (reference sequence). The CDR3 contains 16 residues. CDR3 amino acids: CASGRGNFANTGELFF. The CDR3 DNA follows: TGTGCCAGCGGACGCGGAAACTTCGCGAACACCGGGGAGCTGTTTTTT.

The table lists this clonotype with many counts. CDR3: CASSLGSQGMLGNTIYF. The CDR3 nucleotides are TGCGCCAGCAGCTTGGGCTCCCAGGGGATGCTCGGAAACACCATATATTTT. V and J are TRBV5-1 and TRBJ1-3; TRBD1 might be the D (6 bases). The V gene's germline CDR1 is SGHRS and CDR2 YFSETQ. The length of the CDR3 is 17 residues. Trimming shortened V by 0 bases and J by 4 bases, and 17 bases separated the two germline ends.

Ten or more counts support this clonotype. The rearrangement links TRBV5-6 to TRBJ1-2; 10 nucleotides line up with TRBD1. The CDR3 spans 14 residues. The trim removed 4 bases at V and 2 bases at J, leaving 2 bases unmatched. Germline V lookup: CDR1 SGHDT, CDR2 YYEEEE. The CDR3 protein is CASSTDRGNYGYTF. CDR3 nucleotides: TGTGCCAGCAGCACGGACAGGGGGAACTATGGCTACACCTTC.

This clonotype was counted ten times or more. The chain couples TRBV14 to TRBJ1-1, with a tentative D call TRBD1 (6 bases). CDR3 length: 14 residues. Trimming left V 4 bases short and J 5 bases short, with 14 bases between. The germline V gene has CDR1 SGHDN and CDR2 FVKESK. CDR3 coding DNA: TGTGCCAGCAGCCTGGCCCACAGGGAGACTGAAGCTTTCTTT. Translating it yields CASSLAHRETEAFF.

This clonotype showed up many times. The V call is TRBV20-1, the J call TRBJ1-4; no clear D gene. Germline lookup yields CDR1 DFQATT and CDR2 SNEGSKA (reference sequence). V lost 3 bases and J 8 bases, leaving 19 bases between the germline ends. This CDR3 comprises 15 residues. This CDR3 is CSASPHSLRGEKLFF. CDR3 nucleotides: TGCAGTGCTAGCCCTCACAGCCTTAGAGGGGAAAAACTGTTTTTT.

In this sample, this clonotype turned up a few times. This could be a read error, since a much larger clone is one nucleotide away. The chain has TRBV3-1 and TRBJ1-4; no firm D call. CDR1 is LGHDT, CDR2 YNNKEL, per germline (reference sequence). V was shortened by 4 bases and J by 7 bases, with 10 bases between the two germline ends. The CDR3 sequence is 13 residues long. The CDR3 DNA follows: TGTGCCAGCAGCCCCGAAAGTCGTGAAAAACTGTTTTTT. This sequence encodes CASSPESREKLFF.

Ten or more counts support this clonotype. The V call is TRBV7-2, the J call TRBJ1-6; 12 bases are a match to TRBD1. The CDR3 loop spans 17 amino acids. V lost 6 bases, J lost 7 bases, and 10 bases stayed unmatched. CDR1 SGHTA and CDR2 FQGNSA come from the germline V gene. The CDR3 bases are TGTGCCAGCAGTTTGGCACCGGGGACAGGGGGCAATTCACCCCTCCACTTT. Its protein product is CASSLAPGTGGNSPLHF.

This clonotype came up a few times. Germline is not matched at one junction end, which may reflect a read error. The V call is TRBV20-1, the J call TRBJ1-5; possibly TRBD1 for D (6 bases). Germline CDR1 DFQATT, CDR2 SNEGSKA (reference sequence). The CDR3 loop spans 15 amino acids. As DNA, the CDR3 is TGCAGTGCTAGAGATAGAAGGGGGTCTGATCAGCCCCAGAATTTT. Its protein product is CSARDRRGSDQPQNF.

This clonotype showed up many times. This sequence joins TRBV10-3 and TRBJ2-2; D is unclear. The CDR3 spans 16 residues. Per germline, CDR1 ENHRY and CDR2 SYGVKD. Deletions cut 0 bases from V and 4 bases from J, with 12 bases between. CDR3 sequence (DNA): TGTGCCATCAGTGAGTCGCCACCGGTTACCACCGGGGAGCTGTTTTTT. This gives the protein CAISESPPVTTGELFF.

This clonotype was recorded at least ten times. The rearrangement links TRBV5-6 to TRBJ2-1; D is unresolved. Trimming cost V 2 bases and J 4 bases, with 13 bases left between them. This CDR3 has 15 amino acids. Germline-derived CDR1 and CDR2 are SGHDT and YYEEEE. The CDR3 DNA is TGTGCCAGCAGCTTCGGCCAGTTTCAGTACAATGAGCAGTTCTTC. Encoded protein: CASSFGQFQYNEQFF.

This clonotype was counted at least ten times. CDR3 sequence: CASSPSNTGELFF. The CDR3 DNA follows: TGTGCCAGCAGCCCGTCAAACACCGGGGAGCTGTTTTTT. V and J are TRBV11-2 and TRBJ2-2; no reliable D call. Germline V gives CDR1 SGHAT, CDR2 FQNNGV. Trimming took off 5 bases at V and 2 bases at J, with 6 bases between the two ends. This CDR3 is built from 13 residues.

Remarks on this clonotype: This may come from a read error, since a much larger clone is one base off. The chain joins TRBV27 to TRBJ2-7, with D perhaps matching TRBD2 (5 bases). CDR1 and CDR2 (germline): MNHEY, SMNVEV (reference sequence). The CDR3 totals 13 residues. V dropped 7 bases and J dropped 6 bases, with 16 bases sitting between them. CDR3 bases: TGTGCCAGCATTCCTAGAGGGAGAGGCGAGCAGTACTTC. It translates to CASIPRGRGEQYF.

This clonotype has a count of ten or more. The genes are TRBV6-5 and TRBJ1-2, with D unresolved. Trimming pared 8 bases from V and 4 bases from J, leaving 11 bases between. The CDR3 is 12 amino acids. Germline CDR1 reads MNHEY; CDR2 reads SVGAGI. This chain's CDR3 is CASGGRSYGYTF. The CDR3 DNA sequence: TGTGCCAGCGGAGGCCGGAGCTATGGCTACACCTTC.

In its sample, this clonotype was seen many times. The V call is TRBV7-9, the J call TRBJ1-4; 10 bases align to TRBD1. Germline trimming cut 3 bases from V and 8 bases from J; bases unmatched to any gene: 9. Per the germline V gene, CDR1 is SEHNR and CDR2 is FQNEAQ (reference sequence). The CDR3 spans 16 residues. This CDR3 is CASSLTGGSASEKLFF. CDR3 in DNA: TGTGCCAGCAGCTTGACAGGGGGCTCGGCTAGCGAAAAACTGTTTTTT. The whole variable domain, filled in from reference TRBV7-9 and TRBJ1-4, reads DTGVSQNPRHKITKRGQNVTFRCDPISEHNRLYWYRQTLGQGPEFLTYFQNEAQLEKSRLLSDRFSAERPKGSFSTLEIQRTEQGDSAMYLCASSLTGGSASEKLFFGSGTQLSVL.

In its sample, this clonotype was seen many times. This chain connects TRBV5-1 to TRBJ2-3; 10 bases fit TRBD2. The CDR3 runs 15 residues. Trimming cost V 7 bases and J 1 base; bases outside gene matches: 6. The V gene's germline CDR1 is SGHRS and CDR2 YFSETQ. Here the CDR3 reads CASVLAGQRTDTQYF. CDR3 nucleotides: TGCGCCAGCGTACTAGCGGGACAGCGCACAGATACGCAGTATTTT.

This clonotype has just a few counts. The chain is built from TRBV20-1 and TRBJ1-5; D gene unclear. Germline V gives CDR1 DFQATT, CDR2 SNEGSKA (reference sequence). V lost 4 bases and J lost 4, with 8 bases in between. This CDR3 spans 12 amino acids. The CDR3 reads CSAKRQNQPQHF. The DNA of the CDR3 is TGCAGTGCTAAACGGCAGAATCAGCCCCAGCATTTT.

This clonotype was seen many times. The chain joins TRBV6-2 or TRBV6-3 to TRBJ1-1; no clear D gene. Germline V gives CDR1 MNHEY, CDR2 SVGEGT. This CDR3 is 16 amino acids long. V was shortened by 8 bases and J by 1 base, with 20 bases between the two germline ends. The CDR3 DNA reads as TGTGCCAGCGTTTCGCTGTTCCAGGTCGGGAACACTGAAGCTTTCTTT. Encoded protein: CASVSLFQVGNTEAFF.

Details on this clonotype: This could be a read error, since a much larger clone is one nucleotide away. This chain joins TRBV7-2 and TRBJ2-7; D ambiguous. Looked up from germline, CDR1 is SGHTA and CDR2 is FQGNSA. This CDR3 has 13 residues. Written as DNA, the CDR3 is TGTACCAGCAGGGCCCCTCCTTCCTACGCGCAGTACTTC. It yields the protein CTSRAPPSYAQYF.

This clonotype was counted at least ten times. The rearrangement joins TRBV20-1 to TRBJ2-3; 11 bases are shared with TRBD2. After removal of 3 bases from V and 2 bases from J, the junction contained 7 bases not matched to a gene. Per germline, CDR1 DFQATT and CDR2 SNEGSKA (reference sequence). The CDR3 length is 16 residues. Written as DNA, the CDR3 is TGCAGTGCTAGGGGTATTAGCGGGGGGGCCACAGATACGCAGTATTTT. It is translated as CSARGISGGATDTQYF.